This TCR beta chain was documented in a study of blood T cell repertoires in COVID-19 (TCRdb year 2020). A note on the overall study: The collaborator samples originated in the United States, Italy and Spain and spanned the acute and convalescent phases of COVID-19. The material from the prospective study consisted of cDNA or gDNA derived from T cells, B-cell-depleted T cells, or PBMCs. Subjects who had been exposed to COVID-19, were actively infected with it, or had recovered from it provided the deeply sampled blood TCRbeta repertoires that made up the dataset. The repertoires were made available in a free public database intended to serve as a resource for research on the immune response to SARS-CoV-2. Samples were obtained from the ongoing ImmuneRACE study (first 160 participants) and from some 1,200 subjects provided by 6 global collaborators. Nearly every sample came with metadata listing a de-identified subject ID, COVID-19 status, age in years and sex. Where available, HLA class I and class II types were obtained from metadata supplied by the sample provider rather than from assay-based typing. The full study reports these points: The amount of clinical and demographic metadata varied by source and participant and was provided uncurated.

After removal of 5 bases from V and 5 bases from J, the junction retains 9 bases not matched to a gene. The CDR3 runs 15 amino acids, cysteine and phenylalanine included. The kept DNA is CDR3 alone, 45 bases in frame from the first base. Based on the germline V gene, the CDR1 and CDR2 sequences are MDHEN and SYDVKM. Turning to this clone: What antigen it recognizes has not been identified. No base quality values were provided; no much bigger clone lies one nucleotide off.

TCRbeta CDR3 regions were amplified from genomic DNA using the immunoSEQ Assay, a bias-controlled multiplex PCR. As for how the authors treated the data: The number of nucleated cells in each sample was estimated by amplification of reference gene primers within the assay. Sequence reads were collapsed and filtered to measure the absolute abundance of every unique TCRbeta CDR3 rearrangement. For each sample, productive Simpson clonality was calculated as the square root of Simpson's diversity index across productive rearrangements. TCRdb took this table from immuneACCESS and kept in-frame rearrangements with V and J called. Such tables lack part of the clones; where checked against another copy, unresolved V genes explain under half of the gap, and the rest is unexplained. V and J calls and clone size are given by that table; D and trimming were obtained from the DNA. The sample table records roughly 43,000 clones; around 83% of these occur just once. Under 4% of the sample comes from the top ten.

Participants in the prospective study were enrolled through a virtual design, were aged roughly 18 to 95 years, and lived in 24 United States geographic areas. To assign participants to cohorts, the prospective study relied on clinical history that participants themselves reported in a screening survey and a study questionnaire. Recovered participants in ImmuneRACE Cohort 3 were defined by two consecutive negative NP/OP PCR tests, clearance by a healthcare professional, or resolution of symptoms. In the prospective study, mobile phlebotomists collected whole blood, serum and a nasopharyngeal or oropharyngeal swab from each participant. Participants in the prospective study had the option to provide additional blood draws and questionnaires over a roughly two-month period. Prospective study blood samples were shipped either frozen or at room temperature before DNA extraction.

The rearrangement joined TRBV28 to TRBJ1-2; 9 nucleotides in the junction match TRBD1. The receptor's source is a woman aged 50 to 60 who had recovered from COVID-19. Sequenced: PBMCs or T cells enriched from blood (not recorded which). The nucleotides read TGTGCCAGCAGTCCCCAGACAGGGGGTAGATATGGCTACACCTTC. Its protein product is CASSPQTGGRYGYTF.